A few counts support the clone carrying this T cell receptor beta chain. Antigen unknown. This entry comes from a study of cytomegalovirus exposure and HLA in healthy donors. The study, taken as a whole, reports: Presence/absence comparisons presumed near-even sequencing depth among donors.

Vbeta (60) and Jbeta (13) primers were used in the PCR. Data came from immunoSEQ multiplex PCR; TCRdb stores just in-frame clones and leaves some out. The sample shows about 140,000 clones, roughly three quarters of them seen only once. V was cut by 0 bases and J by 8 bases, with 14 bases left in between. Looked up from germline, CDR1 is SGHDN and CDR2 is FVKESK. This CDR3 is built from 15 residues. Material for sequencing was PBMCs. J is TRBJ1-3 and V is TRBV14, with unresolved D. The clonotype comes from a man younger than 35 in good health and CMV-seronegative. The DNA of the CDR3 is TGTGCCAGCAGCCAAGATACCAGCGCGATAGACACCATATATTTT. Translating gives CASSQDTSAIDTIYF.